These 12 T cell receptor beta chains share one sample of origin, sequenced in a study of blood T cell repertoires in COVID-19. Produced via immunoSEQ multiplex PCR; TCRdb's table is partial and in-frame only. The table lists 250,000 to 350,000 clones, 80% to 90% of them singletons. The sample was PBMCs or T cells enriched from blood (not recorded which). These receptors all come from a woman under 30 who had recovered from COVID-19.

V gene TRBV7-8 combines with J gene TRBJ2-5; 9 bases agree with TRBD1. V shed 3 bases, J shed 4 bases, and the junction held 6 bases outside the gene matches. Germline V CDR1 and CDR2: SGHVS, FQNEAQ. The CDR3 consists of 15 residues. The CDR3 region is CASSLRDRVGETQYF. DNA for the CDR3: TGTGCCAGCAGCTTGAGGGACAGGGTGGGAGAGACCCAGTACTTC.

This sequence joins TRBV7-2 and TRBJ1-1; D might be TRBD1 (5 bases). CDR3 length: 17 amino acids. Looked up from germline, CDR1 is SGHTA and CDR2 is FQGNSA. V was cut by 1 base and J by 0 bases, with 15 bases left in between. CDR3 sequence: CASSLEGRGGMNTEAFF. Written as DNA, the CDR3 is TGTGCCAGCAGCTTAGAGGGTAGGGGAGGGATGAACACTGAAGCTTTCTTT.

CDR3 protein: CASSLTAISYEQYF. For the CDR3, the DNA is TGTGCCAGCAGCTTGACAGCTATCTCCTACGAGCAGTACTTC. The chain employs TRBV5-6 and TRBJ2-7; no reliable D call. Between the trimmed V and J ends, which lost 1 base and 0 bases, there was a span of 8 bases. Looked up from germline, CDR1 is SGHDT and CDR2 is YYEEEE. This CDR3 region has 14 residues.

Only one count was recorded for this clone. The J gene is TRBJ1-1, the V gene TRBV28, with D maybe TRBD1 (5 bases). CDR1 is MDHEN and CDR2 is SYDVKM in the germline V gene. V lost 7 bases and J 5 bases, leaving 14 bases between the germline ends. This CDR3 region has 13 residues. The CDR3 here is CASIGSRGTEAFF. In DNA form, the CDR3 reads TGTGCCAGCATCGGGTCCCGGGGGACTGAAGCTTTCTTT.

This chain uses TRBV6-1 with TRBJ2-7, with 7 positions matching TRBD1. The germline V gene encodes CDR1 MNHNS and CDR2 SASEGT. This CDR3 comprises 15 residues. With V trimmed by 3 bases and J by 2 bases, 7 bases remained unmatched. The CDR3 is CASSEGTVGAYEQYF. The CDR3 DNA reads TGTGCCAGCAGTGAGGGGACAGTAGGAGCCTACGAGCAGTACTTC.

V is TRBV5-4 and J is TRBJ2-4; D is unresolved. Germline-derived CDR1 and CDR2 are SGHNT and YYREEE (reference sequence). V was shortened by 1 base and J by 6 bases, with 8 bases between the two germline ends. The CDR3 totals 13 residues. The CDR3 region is CASSLLTGNIQYF. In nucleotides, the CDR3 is TGTGCCAGCAGCTTGTTGACTGGAAACATTCAGTACTTC.

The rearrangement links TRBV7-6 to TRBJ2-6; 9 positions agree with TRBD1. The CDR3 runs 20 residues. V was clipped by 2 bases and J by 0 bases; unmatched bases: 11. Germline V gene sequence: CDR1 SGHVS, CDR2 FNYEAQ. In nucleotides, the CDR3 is TGTGCCAGCAGCTTAATCGACCCCGGGACAGGGTACTCTGGGGCCAACGTCCTGACTTTC. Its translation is CASSLIDPGTGYSGANVLTF.

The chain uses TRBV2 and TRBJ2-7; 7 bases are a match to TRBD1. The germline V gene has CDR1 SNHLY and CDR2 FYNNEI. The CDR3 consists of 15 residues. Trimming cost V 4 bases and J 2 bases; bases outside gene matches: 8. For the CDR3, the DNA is TGTGCCAGCAGTGGGACAGGACAACTTCCCTACGAGCAGTACTTC. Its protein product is CASSGTGQLPYEQYF.

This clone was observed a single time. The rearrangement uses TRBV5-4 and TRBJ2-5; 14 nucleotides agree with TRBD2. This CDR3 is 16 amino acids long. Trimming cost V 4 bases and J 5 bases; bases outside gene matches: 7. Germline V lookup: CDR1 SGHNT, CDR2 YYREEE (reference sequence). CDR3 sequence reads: CASSTGLAGAGETQYF. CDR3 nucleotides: TGTGCCAGCAGCACGGGACTAGCGGGAGCGGGTGAGACCCAGTACTTC.

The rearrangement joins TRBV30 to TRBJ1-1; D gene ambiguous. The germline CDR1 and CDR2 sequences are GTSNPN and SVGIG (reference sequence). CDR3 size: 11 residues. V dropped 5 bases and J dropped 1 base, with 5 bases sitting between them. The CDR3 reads CAWGRNTEAFF. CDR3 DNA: TGTGCCTGGGGGAGGAACACTGAAGCTTTCTTT. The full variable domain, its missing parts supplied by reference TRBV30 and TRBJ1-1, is SQTIHQWPATLVQPVGSPLSLECTVEGTSNPNLYWYRQAAGRGLQLLFYSVGIGQISSEVPQNLSASRPQDRQFILSSKKLLLSDSGFYLCAWGRNTEAFFGQGTRLTVV.

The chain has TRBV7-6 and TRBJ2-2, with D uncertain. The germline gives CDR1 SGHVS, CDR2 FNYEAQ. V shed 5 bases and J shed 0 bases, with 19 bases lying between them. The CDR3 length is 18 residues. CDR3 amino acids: CASSPKALSSPNTGELFF. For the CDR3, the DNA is TGTGCCAGCAGCCCCAAGGCGTTAAGTAGCCCGAACACCGGGGAGCTGTTTTTT.

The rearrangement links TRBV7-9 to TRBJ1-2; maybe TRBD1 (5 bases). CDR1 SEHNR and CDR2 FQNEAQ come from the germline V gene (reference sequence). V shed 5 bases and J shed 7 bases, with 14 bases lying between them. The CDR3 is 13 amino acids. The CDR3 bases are TGTGCCAGCAGCCTCGGACAATTCTCTGGCTACACCTTC. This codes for CASSLGQFSGYTF.